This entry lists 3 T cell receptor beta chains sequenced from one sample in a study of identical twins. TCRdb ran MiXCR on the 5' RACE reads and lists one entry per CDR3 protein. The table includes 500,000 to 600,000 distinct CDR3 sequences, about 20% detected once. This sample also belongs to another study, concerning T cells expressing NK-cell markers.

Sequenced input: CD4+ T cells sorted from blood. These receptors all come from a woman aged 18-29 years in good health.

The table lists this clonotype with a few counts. The CDR3 loop reads CASSLGGVGEKTQYF. CDR3 DNA: TGTGCCAGCAGTTTAGGGGGAGTGGGAGAAAAGACCCAGTACTTC. This chain connects TRBV12-3 or TRBV12-4 to TRBJ2-5, with TRBD2 as a possible D gene (5 bases). V was pared by 1 base and J by 6 bases, with 15 bases between. CDR3 length equals 15 residues.

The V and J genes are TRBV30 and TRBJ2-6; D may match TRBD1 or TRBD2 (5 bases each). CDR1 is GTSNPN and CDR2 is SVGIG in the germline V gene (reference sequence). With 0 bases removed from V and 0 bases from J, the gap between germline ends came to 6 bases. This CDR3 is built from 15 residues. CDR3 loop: CAWSVGTSGANVLTF. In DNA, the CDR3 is TGTGCCTGGAGTGTAGGGACCTCTGGGGCCAACGTCCTGACTTTC.

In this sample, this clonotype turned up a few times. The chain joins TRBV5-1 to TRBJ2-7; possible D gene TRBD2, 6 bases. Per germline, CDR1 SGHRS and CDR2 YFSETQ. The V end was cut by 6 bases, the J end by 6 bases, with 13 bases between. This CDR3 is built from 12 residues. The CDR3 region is CASTRRDLEQYF. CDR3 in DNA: TGCGCCAGCACCCGGAGGGACCTCGAGCAGTACTTC.